This T cell receptor beta chain was sequenced for a study of cytomegalovirus exposure and HLA in healthy donors. Study-wide results and caveats: Among the CMV-associated chains, three were confirmed in vitro as specific for CMV antigens.

CDR1 and CDR2 from the germline V gene are LNHDA and SQIVND (reference sequence). The CDR3 sequence is 13 residues long. Trimming took 0 bases from V and 8 from J, leaving 10 bases between them. In the PCR, 60 Vbeta and 13 Jbeta primers were used. The table came from immunoSEQ multiplex PCR; TCRdb's copy has only in-frame clones and leaves some out. The table includes about 230,000 clones, around four fifths detected once. A word on this clone: Its antigen remains unknown.

The genes are TRBV19 and TRBJ1-1; D remains ambiguous. The material sequenced was PBMCs. The receptor was isolated from a boy aged 5 to 17 in good health and CMV-seronegative. Written as DNA, the CDR3 is TGTGCCAGTAGTATAGATCGGTCTCGCGAAGCTTTCTTT. It is translated as CASSIDRSREAFF. Variable domain in full (rest from reference TRBV19 and TRBJ1-1): DGGITQSPKYLFRKEGQNVTLSCEQNLNHDAMYWYRQDPGQGLRLIYYSQIVNDFQKGDIAEGYSVSREKKESFPLTVTSAQKNPTAFYLCASSIDRSREAFFGQGTRLTVV.